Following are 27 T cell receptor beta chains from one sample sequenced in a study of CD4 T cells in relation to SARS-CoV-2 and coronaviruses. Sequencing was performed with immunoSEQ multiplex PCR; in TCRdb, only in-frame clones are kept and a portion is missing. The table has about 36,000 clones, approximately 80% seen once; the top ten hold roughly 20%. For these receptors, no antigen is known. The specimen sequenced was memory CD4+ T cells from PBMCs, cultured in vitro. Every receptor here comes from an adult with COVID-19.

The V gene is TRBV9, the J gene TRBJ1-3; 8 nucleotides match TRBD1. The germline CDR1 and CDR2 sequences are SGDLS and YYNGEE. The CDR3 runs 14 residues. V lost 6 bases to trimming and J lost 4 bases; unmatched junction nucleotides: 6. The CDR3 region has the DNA TGTGCCAGCAACAGAGACAGGGGAGGAAACACCATATATTTT. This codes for CASNRDRGGNTIYF. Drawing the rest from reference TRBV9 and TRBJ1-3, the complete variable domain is DSGVTQTPKHLITATGQRVTLRCSPRSGDLSVYWYQQSLDQGLQFLIQYYNGEERAKGNILERFSAQQFPDLHSELNLSSLELGDSALYFCASNRDRGGNTIYFGEGSWLTVV.

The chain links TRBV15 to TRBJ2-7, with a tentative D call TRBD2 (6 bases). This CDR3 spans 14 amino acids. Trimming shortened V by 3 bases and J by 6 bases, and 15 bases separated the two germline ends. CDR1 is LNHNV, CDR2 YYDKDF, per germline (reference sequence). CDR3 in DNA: TGTGCCACCAGCAGTCAACGCCGGGACTCCGAGCAGTACTTC. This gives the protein CATSSQRRDSEQYF.

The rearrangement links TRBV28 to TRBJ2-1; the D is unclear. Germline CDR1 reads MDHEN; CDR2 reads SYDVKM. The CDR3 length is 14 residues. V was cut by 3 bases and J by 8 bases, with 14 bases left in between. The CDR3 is CASSLGSSLDEQFF. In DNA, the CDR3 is TGTGCCAGCAGTTTGGGGTCGTCTTTGGATGAGCAGTTCTTC.

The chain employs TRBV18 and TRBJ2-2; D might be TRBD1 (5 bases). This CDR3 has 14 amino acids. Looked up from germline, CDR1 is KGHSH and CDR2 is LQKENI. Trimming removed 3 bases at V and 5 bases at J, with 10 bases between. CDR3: CASSPRERTGELFF. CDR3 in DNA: TGTGCCAGCTCACCCAGGGAAAGAACCGGGGAGCTGTTTTTT.

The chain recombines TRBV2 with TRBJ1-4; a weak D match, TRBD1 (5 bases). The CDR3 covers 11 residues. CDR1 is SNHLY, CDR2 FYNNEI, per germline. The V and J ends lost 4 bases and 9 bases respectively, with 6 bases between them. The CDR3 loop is CASSVGQKLFF. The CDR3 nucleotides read TGTGCCAGCAGTGTGGGGCAAAAACTGTTTTTT.

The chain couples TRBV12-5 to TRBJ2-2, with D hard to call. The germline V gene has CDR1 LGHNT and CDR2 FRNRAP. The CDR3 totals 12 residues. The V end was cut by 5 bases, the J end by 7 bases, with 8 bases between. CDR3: CASGPSNGELFF. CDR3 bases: TGTGCTAGTGGTCCTAGTAACGGGGAGCTGTTTTTT.

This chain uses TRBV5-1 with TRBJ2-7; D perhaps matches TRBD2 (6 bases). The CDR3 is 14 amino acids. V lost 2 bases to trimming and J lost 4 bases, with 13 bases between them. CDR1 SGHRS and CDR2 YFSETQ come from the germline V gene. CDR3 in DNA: TGCGCCAGCAGCTTAAGCTCGGGAGTTTACGAGCAGTACTTC. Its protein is CASSLSSGVYEQYF. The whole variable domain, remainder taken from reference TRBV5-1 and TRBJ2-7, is KAGVTQTPRYLIKTRGQQVTLSCSPISGHRSVSWYQQTPGQGLQFLFEYFSETQRNKGNFPGRFSGRQFSNSRSEMNVSTLELGDSALYLCASSLSSGVYEQYFGPGTRLTVT.

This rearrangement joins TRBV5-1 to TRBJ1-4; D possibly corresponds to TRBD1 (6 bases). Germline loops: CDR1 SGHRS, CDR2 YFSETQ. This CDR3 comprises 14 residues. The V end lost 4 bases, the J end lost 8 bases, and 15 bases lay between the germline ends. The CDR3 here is CASSKDSQSEKLFF. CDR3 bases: TGCGCCAGCAGCAAGGACAGTCAGAGCGAAAAACTGTTTTTT.

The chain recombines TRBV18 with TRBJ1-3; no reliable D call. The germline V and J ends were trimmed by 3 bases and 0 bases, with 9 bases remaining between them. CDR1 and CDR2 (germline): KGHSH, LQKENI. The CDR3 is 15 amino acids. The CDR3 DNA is TGTGCCAGCTCACCGACATTTTTCTCTGGAAACACCATATATTTT. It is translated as CASSPTFFSGNTIYF.

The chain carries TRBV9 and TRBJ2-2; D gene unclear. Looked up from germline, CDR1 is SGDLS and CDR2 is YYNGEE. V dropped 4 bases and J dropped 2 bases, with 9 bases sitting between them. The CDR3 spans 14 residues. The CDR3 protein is CASSSDLNTGELFF. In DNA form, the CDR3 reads TGTGCCAGCAGCAGTGACCTTAACACCGGGGAGCTGTTTTTT. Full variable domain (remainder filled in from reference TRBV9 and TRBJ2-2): DSGVTQTPKHLITATGQRVTLRCSPRSGDLSVYWYQQSLDQGLQFLIQYYNGEERAKGNILERFSAQQFPDLHSELNLSSLELGDSALYFCASSSDLNTGELFFGEGSRLTVL.

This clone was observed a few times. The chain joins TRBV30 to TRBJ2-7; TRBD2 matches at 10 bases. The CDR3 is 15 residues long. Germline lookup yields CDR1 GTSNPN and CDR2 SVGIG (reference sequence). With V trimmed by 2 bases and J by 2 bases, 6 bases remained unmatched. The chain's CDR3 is CAWSLRAGGTYEQYF. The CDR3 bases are TGTGCCTGGAGTTTACGAGCGGGAGGGACCTACGAGCAGTACTTC.

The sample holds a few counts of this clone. The CDR3 DNA is TGTGCCAGCGTCCAGCGAATGCAGTATTTT. This codes for CASVQRMQYF. The chain is built from TRBV2 and TRBJ2-3; D is undetermined. V was clipped by 8 bases and J by 11 bases, with 11 bases between them. CDR3 length: 10 amino acids. CDR1 is SNHLY, CDR2 FYNNEI, per germline.

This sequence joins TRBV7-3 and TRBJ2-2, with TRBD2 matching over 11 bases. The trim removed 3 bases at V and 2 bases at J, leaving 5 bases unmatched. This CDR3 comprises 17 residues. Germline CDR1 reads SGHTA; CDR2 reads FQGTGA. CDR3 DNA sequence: TGTGCCAGCAGCTTCGGACTAGCGGGTCCAAACACCGGGGAGCTGTTTTTT. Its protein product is CASSFGLAGPNTGELFF.

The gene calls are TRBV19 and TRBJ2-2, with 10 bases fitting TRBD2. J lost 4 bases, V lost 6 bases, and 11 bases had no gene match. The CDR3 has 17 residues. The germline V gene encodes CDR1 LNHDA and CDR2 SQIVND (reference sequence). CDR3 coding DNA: TGTGCCAGTAGAGGGACTAGCGTAGTATCGGGCACCGGGGAGCTGTTTTTT. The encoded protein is CASRGTSVVSGTGELFF.

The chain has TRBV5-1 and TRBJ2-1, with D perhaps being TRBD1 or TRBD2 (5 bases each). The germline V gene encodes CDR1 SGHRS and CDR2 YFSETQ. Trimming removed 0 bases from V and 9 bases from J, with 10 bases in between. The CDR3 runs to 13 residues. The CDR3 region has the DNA TGCGCCAGCAGCTTGGGGGACCGCGGTGAGCAGTTCTTC. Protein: CASSLGDRGEQFF.

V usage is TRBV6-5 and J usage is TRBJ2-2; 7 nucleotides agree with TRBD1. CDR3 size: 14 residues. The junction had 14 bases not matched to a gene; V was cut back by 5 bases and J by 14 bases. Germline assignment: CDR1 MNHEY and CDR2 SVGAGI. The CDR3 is CASSTQGSRGELFF. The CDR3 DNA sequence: TGTGCCAGCAGTACACAGGGGTCCCGGGGAGAACTGTTTTTT.

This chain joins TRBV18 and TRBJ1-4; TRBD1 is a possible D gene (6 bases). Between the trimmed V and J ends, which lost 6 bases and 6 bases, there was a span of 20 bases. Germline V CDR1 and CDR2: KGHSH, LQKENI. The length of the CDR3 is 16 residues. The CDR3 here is CASSSEGVQGDEKLFF. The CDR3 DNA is TGTGCCAGCTCCTCTGAAGGCGTACAGGGTGATGAAAAACTGTTTTTT.

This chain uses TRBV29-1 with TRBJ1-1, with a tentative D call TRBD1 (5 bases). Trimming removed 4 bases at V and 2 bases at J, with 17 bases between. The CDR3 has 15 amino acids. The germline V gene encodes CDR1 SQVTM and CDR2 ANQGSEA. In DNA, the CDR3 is TGCAGCGTTGTCCCTGGGGCCTTTTCTAACACTGAAGCTTTCTTT. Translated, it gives CSVVPGAFSNTEAFF.

The CDR3 nucleotides are TGCGCCAGCAGCTTGGGTTTATCCCGGGGAGGGGATACGCAGTATTTT. It specifies CASSLGLSRGGDTQYF. The V call is TRBV5-1, the J call TRBJ2-3; TRBD2 matches 7 bases. This CDR3 comprises 16 residues. The trim removed 0 bases at V and 6 bases at J, leaving 10 bases unmatched. In germline, CDR1 is SGHRS, CDR2 YFSETQ. Using reference TRBV5-1 and TRBJ2-3 for the parts outside the CDR3, the full variable domain is KAGVTQTPRYLIKTRGQQVTLSCSPISGHRSVSWYQQTPGQGLQFLFEYFSETQRNKGNFPGRFSGRQFSNSRSEMNVSTLELGDSALYLCASSLGLSRGGDTQYFGPGTRLTVL.

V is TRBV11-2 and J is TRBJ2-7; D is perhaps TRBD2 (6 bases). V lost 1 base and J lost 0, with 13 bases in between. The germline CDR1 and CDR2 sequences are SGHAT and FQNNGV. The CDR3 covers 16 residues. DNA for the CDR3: TGTGCCAGCAGCTTAGCCCTCCGGGGGAGCTCCTACGAGCAGTACTTC. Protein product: CASSLALRGSSYEQYF.

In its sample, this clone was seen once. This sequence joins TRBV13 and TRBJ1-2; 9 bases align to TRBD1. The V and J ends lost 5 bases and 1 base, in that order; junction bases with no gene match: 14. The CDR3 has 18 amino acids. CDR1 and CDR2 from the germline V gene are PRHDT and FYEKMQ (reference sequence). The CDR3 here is CASSPSPGQGSRNYGYTF. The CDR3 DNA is TGTGCCAGCAGCCCGAGCCCAGGACAGGGGTCCCGTAACTATGGCTACACCTTC.

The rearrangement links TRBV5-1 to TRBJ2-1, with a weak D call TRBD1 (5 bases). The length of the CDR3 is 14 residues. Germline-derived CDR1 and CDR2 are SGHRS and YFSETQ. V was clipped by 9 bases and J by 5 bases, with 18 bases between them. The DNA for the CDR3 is TGCGCCACCACGGACACCGCCGGTAACAATGAGCAGTTCTTC. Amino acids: CATTDTAGNNEQFF.

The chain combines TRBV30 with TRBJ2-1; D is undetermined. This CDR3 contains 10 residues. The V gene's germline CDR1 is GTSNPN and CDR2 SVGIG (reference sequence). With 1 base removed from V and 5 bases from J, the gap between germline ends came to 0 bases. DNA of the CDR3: TGTGCCTGGAGTGACAATGAGCAGTTCTTC. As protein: CAWSDNEQFF.

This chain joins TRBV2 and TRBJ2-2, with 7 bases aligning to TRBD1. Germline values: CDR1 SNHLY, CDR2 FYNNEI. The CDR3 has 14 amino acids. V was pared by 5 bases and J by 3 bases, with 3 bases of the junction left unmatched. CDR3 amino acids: CASSPDRDTGELFF. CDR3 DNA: TGTGCCAGCAGTCCCGACAGGGACACCGGGGAGCTGTTTTTT.

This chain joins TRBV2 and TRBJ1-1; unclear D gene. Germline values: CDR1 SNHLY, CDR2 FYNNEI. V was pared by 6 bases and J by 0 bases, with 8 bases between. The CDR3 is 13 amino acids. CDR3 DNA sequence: TGTGCCAGCAGCACGAACATGAACACTGAAGCTTTCTTT. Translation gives CASSTNMNTEAFF.

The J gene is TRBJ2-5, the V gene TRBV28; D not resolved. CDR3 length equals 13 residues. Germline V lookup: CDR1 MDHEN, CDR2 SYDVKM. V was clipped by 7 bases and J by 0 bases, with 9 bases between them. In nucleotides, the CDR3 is TGTGCCAGCAACATACAGAACCAAGAGACCCAGTACTTC. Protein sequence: CASNIQNQETQYF.

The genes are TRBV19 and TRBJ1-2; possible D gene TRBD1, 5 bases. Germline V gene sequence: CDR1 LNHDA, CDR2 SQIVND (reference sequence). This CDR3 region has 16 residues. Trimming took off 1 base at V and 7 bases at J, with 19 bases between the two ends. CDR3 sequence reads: CASSIGGSIATAGYTF. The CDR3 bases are TGTGCCAGTAGTATAGGGGGCTCTATCGCGACAGCTGGCTACACCTTC.